The rows below give T cell receptor beta chains drawn from one sample of a study of T cells after posttransplantation cyclophosphamide. The data were produced by immunoSEQ multiplex PCR, yet TCRdb's version contains in-frame clones alone and is incomplete. This sample has about 37,000 clones, each found more than once. The sequenced material came from PBMCs. The source is a man aged 25 to 40 in good health and a related stem cell transplant donor. Both conserved end residues are part of each CDR3. D genes are given only for firm matches. Size values are once, few and many counts, or a class for expanded clones, and some rows have none.

V gene,J gene,clone size,D gene,CDR3 protein,CDR3 DNA
TRBV2,TRBJ1-1,many,.,CASSEEYMNTEAFF,TGTGCCAGCAGTGAAGAATACATGAACACTGAAGCTTTCTTT
TRBV18,TRBJ2-2,many,.,CASSLIADLRGTGELFF,TGTGCCAGCTCATTGATAGCGGATCTGCGAGGCACCGGGGAGCTGTTTTTT
TRBV5-1,TRBJ1-1,many,.,CASSLLDRLNTEAFF,TGCGCCAGCAGTCTCCTCGACAGGTTGAACACTGAAGCTTTCTTT
TRBV2,TRBJ1-5,many,TRBD1,CASRGDSHQPQHF,TGTGCCAGCAGGGGGGACAGTCATCAGCCCCAGCATTTT
TRBV27,TRBJ1-4,many,TRBD1,CASSLLMDRGLLRPEKLFF,TGTGCCAGCAGTTTACTCATGGACAGGGGGCTACTTCGTCCGGAAAAACTGTTTTTT
TRBV24-1,TRBJ2-3,.,.,CATSDRAGARTDTQYF,TGTGCCACCAGTGATCGGGCAGGGGCGAGGACAGATACGCAGTATTTT
TRBV5-1,TRBJ2-7,many,TRBD1,CASSWTGGKSYEQYF,TGCGCCAGCAGCTGGACAGGGGGCAAATCCTACGAGCAGTACTTC
TRBV27,TRBJ2-7,many,.,CASTRTGREYEQYF,TGTGCCAGCACTCGGACAGGGAGGGAGTACGAGCAGTACTTC
TRBV4-1,TRBJ1-4,many,TRBD1,CASSRPQGAKEKLFF,TGCGCCAGCAGCCGGCCACAGGGGGCAAAAGAAAAACTGTTTTTT
TRBV6-5,TRBJ1-5,many,TRBD1,CASRYRGTNQPQHF,TGTGCCAGCAGGTACAGGGGCACCAATCAGCCCCAGCATTTT
TRBV11-2,TRBJ2-5,.,.,CASSSRQLQETQYF,TGTGCCAGCAGTTCCAGACAGTTACAAGAGACCCAGTACTTC
TRBV12-5,TRBJ2-2,many,TRBD1,CASGIGDRRRAGELFF,TGTGCTAGTGGTATAGGGGACAGAAGACGGGCCGGGGAGCTGTTTTTT
TRBV7-9,TRBJ1-2,many,.,CASSSQGYGYTF,TGTGCCAGCAGCTCACAGGGCTATGGCTACACCTTC
TRBV5-1,TRBJ1-1,many,.,CASSFAGQQGSTEAFF,TGCGCCAGCAGCTTTGCAGGGCAGCAAGGGAGCACTGAAGCTTTCTTT
TRBV5-1,TRBJ1-2,few,TRBD1,CASSPGTGVYGYTF,TGCGCCAGCAGCCCCGGGACAGGGGTATATGGTTACACCTTC
TRBV19,TRBJ2-7,many,.,CASSIRDGGSYEQYF,TGTGCCAGTAGTATCCGGGACGGGGGCTCCTACGAGCAGTACTTC
TRBV6-4,TRBJ1-1,many,TRBD1,CASSRTGGMNTEAFF,TGTGCCAGCAGCAGGACAGGGGGCATGAACACTGAAGCTTTCTTT
TRBV7-7,TRBJ2-3,many,.,CASSSGGTDTQYF,TGTGCCAGCAGCTCCGGGGGAACAGATACGCAGTATTTT
TRBV6-2/TRBV6-3,TRBJ1-1,many,TRBD1,CASRRPGTGNTEAFF,TGTGCCAGCCGGAGGCCCGGGACAGGCAACACTGAAGCTTTCTTT
TRBV6-1,TRBJ2-2,many,.,CASSADGRALTGELFF,TGTGCCAGCAGTGCCGACGGCAGGGCATTGACCGGGGAGCTGTTTTTT
TRBV6-1,TRBJ2-5,.,TRBD2,CASSETRTSGGIETQYF,TGTGCCAGCAGTGAAACGAGGACTAGCGGGGGGATAGAGACCCAGTACTTC
TRBV6-5,TRBJ2-7,.,.,CASSYGGASSYEQYF,TGTGCCAGCAGTTACGGTGGGGCAAGCTCCTACGAGCAGTACTTC
TRBV6-5,TRBJ1-2,many,.,CASSYSTVSEGYTF,TGTGCCAGCAGTTACTCGACAGTATCGGAGGGCTACACCTTC
TRBV4-2,TRBJ1-2,few,.,CASSQAMASNYGYTF,TGTGCCAGCAGCCAAGCAATGGCCAGTAACTATGGCTACACCTTC
TRBV5-6,TRBJ1-1,many,.,CASSLHGTLRRTEAFF,TGTGCCAGCAGCTTGCATGGGACACTCCGGAGAACTGAAGCTTTCTTT
TRBV19,TRBJ2-2,.,.,CASSRDIPNTGELFF,TGTGCCAGTAGTCGGGACATTCCGAACACCGGGGAGCTGTTTTTT
TRBV6-2/TRBV6-3,TRBJ2-2,many,.,CASRILSEVNGELFF,TGTGCCAGCAGGATCTTATCAGAGGTTAACGGGGAGCTGTTTTTT
TRBV19,TRBJ1-5,many,.,CASNVRQTLNQPQHF,TGTGCCAGTAATGTGAGGCAGACACTCAATCAGCCCCAGCATTTT
TRBV13,TRBJ2-4,many,TRBD1,CASSPDRGPHKNIQYF,TGTGCCAGCAGCCCGGACAGGGGGCCCCACAAAAACATTCAGTACTTC
TRBV2,TRBJ2-1,many,TRBD2,CASRVSSGGMGEQFF,TGTGCCAGCAGGGTTAGTAGCGGGGGTATGGGTGAGCAGTTCTTC
TRBV5-1,TRBJ2-2,many,.,CASSLARGAELFF,TGCGCCAGCAGCTTGGCGAGGGGCGCGGAGCTGTTTTTT
TRBV29-1,TRBJ2-5,few,TRBD1,CSVDGTVETQYF,TGCAGCGTTGATGGGACAGTTGAGACCCAGTACTTC
TRBV29-1,TRBJ1-2,few,TRBD1,CSVGQGGSGYTF,TGCAGCGTCGGACAGGGAGGAAGCGGCTACACCTTC
TRBV5-8,TRBJ1-6,many,.,CASSLGGNNSPLHF,TGTGCCAGCAGCTTAGGCGGGAATAATTCACCCCTCCACTTT
TRBV4-2,TRBJ2-1,many,.,CASSQVPRDNEQFF,TGTGCCAGCAGCCAAGTCCCCAGAGACAATGAGCAGTTCTTC
TRBV12-3/TRBV12-4,TRBJ1-1,many,TRBD1,CASSPGTGVVTEAFF,TGTGCCAGCAGCCCCGGGACAGGGGTGGTAACTGAAGCTTTCTTT
TRBV19,TRBJ2-5,many,TRBD1,CASSTPGQGLGRKAQYF,TGTGCCAGTAGTACCCCGGGACAGGGGTTGGGGAGGAAGGCCCAGTACTTC
TRBV9,TRBJ2-3,.,.,CASSVVGGLGNTQYF,TGTGCCAGCAGCGTAGTTGGGGGACTCGGTAATACGCAGTATTTT
TRBV19,TRBJ1-1,many,TRBD1,CASSLGGWRVNTEAFF,TGTGCCAGTAGCTTAGGGGGCTGGCGGGTAAACACTGAAGCTTTCTTT
TRBV19,TRBJ2-2,many,.,CASSIIAENTGELFF,TGTGCCAGTAGTATTATCGCGGAAAACACCGGGGAGCTGTTTTTT
TRBV18,TRBJ1-4,many,TRBD1,CASSPQGALRATNEKLFF,TGTGCCAGCTCACCACAGGGGGCGCTTCGGGCAACTAATGAAAAACTGTTTTTT
TRBV12-3/TRBV12-4,TRBJ2-7,many,TRBD1,CASSLMTGSYEQYF,TGTGCCAGCAGTTTAATGACAGGGAGCTACGAGCAGTACTTC
TRBV23-1,TRBJ2-3,many,TRBD1,CASSQSEGAPADTQYF,TGCGCCAGCAGTCAATCAGAGGGGGCTCCCGCGGATACGCAGTATTTT
TRBV19,TRBJ2-3,many,TRBD1,CASSPQGLSTDTQYF,TGTGCCAGTAGTCCACAGGGGCTTAGCACAGATACGCAGTATTTT
TRBV7-9,TRBJ1-1,many,TRBD1,CASTIWDRDEAFF,TGTGCCAGCACCATCTGGGACAGGGATGAAGCTTTCTTT
TRBV6-2/TRBV6-3,TRBJ2-7,many,TRBD1,CASSYSRGRGEQYF,TGTGCCAGCAGTTACTCCAGGGGGCGGGGCGAGCAGTACTTC
TRBV14,TRBJ2-5,many,.,CASSQGGGKETQYF,TGTGCCAGCAGTCAAGGAGGGGGTAAAGAGACCCAGTACTTC
TRBV7-9,TRBJ2-3,many,.,CASSSPRGSGSSKDTQYF,TGTGCCAGCAGCTCCCCGAGGGGGTCAGGTTCTTCCAAAGATACGCAGTATTTT
TRBV4-1,TRBJ1-1,many,.,CASSQVKGGAFF,TGCGCCAGCAGCCAAGTGAAGGGTGGAGCTTTCTTT
TRBV19,TRBJ1-1,many,TRBD1,CASSEPTGLRTEAFF,TGTGCCAGTAGTGAGCCGACAGGGTTGCGGACTGAAGCTTTCTTT
TRBV5-6,TRBJ2-1,many,.,CASSLGRGGYNEQFF,TGTGCCAGCAGCTTGGGGAGGGGGGGCTACAATGAGCAGTTCTTC
TRBV12-3/TRBV12-4,TRBJ1-6,many,.,CASSPPGGAGSPLHF,TGTGCCAGCAGCCCCCCGGGGGGGGCCGGGTCACCCCTCCACTTT
TRBV6-5,TRBJ2-1,many,.,CASSRASEQFF,TGTGCCAGCAGTCGCGCTAGTGAGCAGTTCTTC
TRBV27,TRBJ1-6,many,.,CASRGLLQSSRGSPLHF,TGTGCCAGCAGGGGGTTGTTGCAGAGCTCCAGGGGTTCACCCCTCCACTTT
TRBV6-1,TRBJ1-2,many,.,CASSEPPNYGYTF,TGTGCCAGCAGTGAACCCCCAAACTATGGCTACACCTTC